This note documents a single T cell receptor (beta chain) sequence. Its target is unknown. An approximately 220 ng quantity of DNA, 32,000 or so T cell genomes, went into the sorted-subset replicate PCRs. Using immunoSEQ multiplex PCR, the repertoire was profiled, and TCRdb retains in-frame clones only, with some absent. The table has 2 million to 2.5 million clones, over 90% seen once. This sample was included in a study of shared clonotypes between healthy human individuals. The wider study: Each donor contributed plates that comprised three CD4 naive, three CD4 memory, two CD8 naive and one CD8 memory.

This CDR3 region has 16 residues. Per the germline V gene, CDR1 is LGHNA and CDR2 is YSLEER. With V trimmed by 6 bases and J by 0 bases, 9 bases remained unmatched. Regarding the study as a whole: Rarefaction revealed incomplete sorted-subset sequencing despite large depth. Sharing of clonotypes among donors was expected to vary with sequencing depth.

This TCR was sampled from a man in his late teens or twenties in good health. Some clones in this sample may be carry-over from other donors' samples. V gene TRBV4-3 combines with J gene TRBJ2-3, with TRBD2 matching over 7 bases. Sequencing input: naive CD4+ T cells from PBMCs. Subset described: CD45RA+ positively selected. In DNA form, the CDR3 reads TGCGCCAGCAGTCAGGCTAGCGGATCAAGCACAGATACGCAGTATTTT. Its translation: CASSQASGSSTDTQYF.